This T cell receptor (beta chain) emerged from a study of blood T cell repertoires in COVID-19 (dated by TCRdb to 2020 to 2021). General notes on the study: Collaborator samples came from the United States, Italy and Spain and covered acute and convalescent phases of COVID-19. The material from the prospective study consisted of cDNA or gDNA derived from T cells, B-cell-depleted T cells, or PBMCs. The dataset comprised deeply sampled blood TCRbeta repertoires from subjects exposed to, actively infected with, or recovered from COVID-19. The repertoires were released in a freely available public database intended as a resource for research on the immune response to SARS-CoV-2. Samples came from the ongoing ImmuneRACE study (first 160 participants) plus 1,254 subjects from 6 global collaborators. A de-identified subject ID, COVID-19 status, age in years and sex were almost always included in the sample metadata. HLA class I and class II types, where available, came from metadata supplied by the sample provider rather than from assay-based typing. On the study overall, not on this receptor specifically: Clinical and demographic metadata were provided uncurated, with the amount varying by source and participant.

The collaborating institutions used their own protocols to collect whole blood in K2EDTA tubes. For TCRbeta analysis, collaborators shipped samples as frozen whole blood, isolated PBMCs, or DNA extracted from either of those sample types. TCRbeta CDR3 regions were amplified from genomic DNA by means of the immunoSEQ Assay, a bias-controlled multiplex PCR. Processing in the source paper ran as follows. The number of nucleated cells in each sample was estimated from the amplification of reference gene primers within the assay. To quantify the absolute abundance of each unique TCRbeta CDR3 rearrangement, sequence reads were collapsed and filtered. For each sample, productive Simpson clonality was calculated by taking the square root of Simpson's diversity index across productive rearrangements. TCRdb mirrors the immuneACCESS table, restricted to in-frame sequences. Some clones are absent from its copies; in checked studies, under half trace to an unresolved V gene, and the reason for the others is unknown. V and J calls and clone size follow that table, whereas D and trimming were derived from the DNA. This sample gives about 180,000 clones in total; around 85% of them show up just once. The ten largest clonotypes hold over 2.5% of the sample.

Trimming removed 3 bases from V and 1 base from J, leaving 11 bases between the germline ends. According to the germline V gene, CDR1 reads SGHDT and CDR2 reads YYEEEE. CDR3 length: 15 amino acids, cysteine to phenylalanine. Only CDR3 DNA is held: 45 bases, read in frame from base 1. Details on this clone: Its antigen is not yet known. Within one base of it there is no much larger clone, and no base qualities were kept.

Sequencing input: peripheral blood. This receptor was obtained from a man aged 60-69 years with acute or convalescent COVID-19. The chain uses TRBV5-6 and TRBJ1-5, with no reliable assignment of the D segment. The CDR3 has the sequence CASSSRGFSNQPQHF. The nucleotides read TGTGCCAGCAGCTCTCGAGGGTTCAGCAATCAGCCCCAGCATTTT.